This T cell receptor beta chain was profiled in a study of blood T cell repertoires in COVID-19. Turning to the study itself: There were acute and convalescent COVID-19 samples, and they came from the United States, Italy and Spain.

CDR1 is SGHRS and CDR2 is YFSETQ in the germline V gene. V gave up 0 bases and J gave up 0 bases; unmatched junction bases: 8. This CDR3 has 18 residues. Recruits, aged 18 to 89 years, lived in roughly 22 US areas. Clinical history as reported by participants underpinned cohort assignment. Authors' data handling: Quantification of nucleated cells was approximated via reference gene primer amplification. Sequenced by immunoSEQ multiplex PCR; TCRdb stores in-frame clones only, minus some. Clonal size and the V and J genes are those of that table, whereas D and trimming came from the DNA. This repertoire shows 200,000 to 250,000 clones, roughly 88% found once; its top ten account for roughly 14%.

The source material was PBMCs or T cells enriched from blood (not recorded which). This receptor was identified in a woman aged 45-65 years with acute COVID-19. The chain links TRBV5-1 to TRBJ2-1, with 8 bases fitting TRBD2. DNA of the CDR3: TGCGCCAGCAGCTTGGGGCTAGCGGGCTTTAGCTCCTACAATGAGCAGTTCTTC. Translating it yields CASSLGLAGFSSYNEQFF.